This T cell receptor beta chain was sequenced during a study of CD8 T cells in ankylosing spondylitis. Points from the study as a whole: Reportedly, matched ankylosing spondylitis synovial fluid was significantly enriched for disease-linked clones. Earlier reports found some motif variants in synovial fluid and blood in reactive arthritis. Characteristic of ankylosing spondylitis blood, it appeared, was a TCR beta motif comprising roughly 8 highly homologous variants.

This CDR3 is built from 15 residues. The germline CDR1 and CDR2 sequences are DFQATT and SNEGSKA (reference sequence). V gave up 2 bases and J gave up 1 base; unmatched junction bases: 5. This clonotype has ten or more counts. Its antigen is not known. Construction of TCR beta libraries was performed using quantitative 5'-RACE with molecular barcodes. TCRdb used MiXCR to reprocess the 5' RACE reads, holding one entry per CDR3 protein. The top ten hold roughly 3.5% of the sample, which has more than 500,000 distinct CDR3 sequences, about 5% seen once. What was sequenced was blood, either unsorted or a sorted T cell fraction (not recorded which). The TCR sequence derives from a male donor with ankylosing spondylitis. This chain joins TRBV20-1 and TRBJ2-1; 7 bases map to TRBD1. This chain's CDR3 is CSARRGRGSYNEQFF. CDR3 DNA: TGCAGTGCTAGACGGGGCAGGGGGTCCTACAATGAGCAGTTCTTC.